The 6 T cell receptor beta chains presented below share a single source sample, sequenced in a study of CD8 T cells in ankylosing spondylitis. MiXCR, run by TCRdb on the 5' RACE reads, gives a single entry per CDR3 protein. The sample consists of about 220,000 distinct CDR3 sequences, roughly 26% of them appearing once. Source material: blood, either unsorted or a sorted T cell fraction (not recorded which). The origin of the receptors is a male donor with ankylosing spondylitis or in good health (not recorded which).

This clonotype was observed many times. J is TRBJ1-1 and V is TRBV10-3; D is uncertain. Trimming removed 4 bases from V and 5 bases from J, with 8 bases in between. Germline CDR1 and CDR2: ENHRY and SYGVKD. This CDR3 has 12 amino acids. CDR3 coding DNA: TGTGCCATCAGTGGGGAGGGAACTGAAGCTTTCTTT. Encoded protein: CAISGEGTEAFF.

This clonotype was found a few times. The V gene is TRBV10-3, the J gene TRBJ2-3; weak D call: TRBD1 (6 bases). Trimming removed 10 bases from V and 3 bases from J, with 8 bases in between. Germline values: CDR1 ENHRY, CDR2 SYGVKD. CDR3 length: 11 amino acids. This CDR3 is CASGTTDTQYF. CDR3 coding DNA: TGTGCCAGTGGGACAACAGATACGCAGTATTTT.

This clonotype has ten or more counts. CDR3 sequence: CASSSDPARTDTQYF. In DNA form, the CDR3 reads TGCGCCAGCAGCTCGGACCCCGCCCGCACAGATACGCAGTATTTT. The chain couples TRBV5-1 to TRBJ2-3; D is uncertain. This CDR3 region has 15 residues. V lost 3 bases and J 1 base, leaving 12 bases between the germline ends. Germline V lookup: CDR1 SGHRS, CDR2 YFSETQ.

This clonotype appeared a few times. This rearrangement joins TRBV6-2 or TRBV6-3 to TRBJ1-5; D gene unclear. The CDR3 has 17 amino acids. Looked up from germline, CDR1 is MNHEY and CDR2 is SVGEGT. V lost 4 bases, J lost 0 bases, and 16 bases lay in between. CDR3 loop: CASSSTADLYSNQPQHF. Written as DNA, the CDR3 is TGTGCCAGCAGTTCGACGGCCGACCTTTATAGCAATCAGCCCCAGCATTTT.

This clonotype was seen a few times. This chain uses TRBV4-1 with TRBJ2-2, with D perhaps TRBD1 (5 bases). Per the germline V gene, CDR1 is MGHRA and CDR2 is YSYEKL. The V end was cut by 6 bases, the J end by 6 bases, with 20 bases between. The CDR3 consists of 16 residues. CDR3 sequence (DNA): TGCGCCAGCAGGCCCCCGGGCAGGGATCGTTCCGGGGAGCTGTTTTTT. Residues: CASRPPGRDRSGELFF.

The rearrangement uses TRBV29-1 and TRBJ2-3; D may be TRBD2 (6 bases). There are 14 residues in the CDR3. The germline gives CDR1 SQVTM, CDR2 ANQGSEA. Between the trimmed V and J ends, which lost 3 bases and 6 bases, there was a span of 16 bases. As DNA, the CDR3 is TGCAGCGTTGATGAACCTCGCCGGGGGGATACGCAGTATTTT. It encodes CSVDEPRRGDTQYF.